These T cell receptor beta chains were read from a single sample in a study of control samples from healthy donors and cancer patients. TCRdb's copy holds only in-frame clones and misses some; the assay was immunoSEQ multiplex PCR. Among approximately 170,000 clones listed, roughly 89% were seen once. The sequencing sample was made of blood. The receptors stem from a woman aged 50 to 65 in good health. The CDR3 runs from the conserved cysteine through the conserved F or W. Each record gives: V gene, J gene, clone size, D gene, CDR3 DNA, CDR3 protein. D genes are given only for firm matches. Clone sizes are given selectively: once, few, many, or a class where the clone is expanded.

v_call: TRBV5-4
j_call: TRBJ2-1
clone_size: NA
d_call: NA
cdr3_nt: TGTGCCAGCTCGGTGGCGGGGCGCTCCTACAATGAGCAGTTCTTC
cdr3_aa: CASSVAGRSYNEQFF

v_call: TRBV27
j_call: TRBJ1-6
clone_size: NA
d_call: NA
cdr3_nt: TGTGCCAACGAGGGGGGGGGAGCTTATAATTCACCCCTCCACTTT
cdr3_aa: CANEGGGAYNSPLHF

v_call: TRBV30
j_call: TRBJ1-2
clone_size: NA
d_call: NA
cdr3_nt: TGTGCCTGGAGTGTGGGTCGGGGCTACACCTTC
cdr3_aa: CAWSVGRGYTF

v_call: TRBV7-8
j_call: TRBJ1-1
clone_size: NA
d_call: NA
cdr3_nt: TGTGCCAGCAACCCGACCGGTTACACTGAAGCTTTCTTT
cdr3_aa: CASNPTGYTEAFF

v_call: TRBV6-5
j_call: TRBJ1-2
clone_size: few
d_call: TRBD1
cdr3_nt: TGTGCCAGCAGCGAGGGGGCCAACTATGGCTACACCTTC
cdr3_aa: CASSEGANYGYTF

v_call: TRBV7-6
j_call: TRBJ1-1
clone_size: NA
d_call: NA
cdr3_nt: TGTGCCAGCAGCTTCCGGGGGGGCGTTGAAGCTTTCTTT
cdr3_aa: CASSFRGGVEAFF

v_call: TRBV27
j_call: TRBJ2-7
clone_size: once
d_call: NA
cdr3_nt: TGTGCCAGCAGTCACCGAGGTTGGGAGCAGTACTTC
cdr3_aa: CASSHRGWEQYF

v_call: TRBV25-1
j_call: TRBJ1-3
clone_size: NA
d_call: NA
cdr3_nt: TGTGCCAGCAGTGGGTACTGGGGGGACTCTGGAAACACCATATATTTT
cdr3_aa: CASSGYWGDSGNTIYF

v_call: TRBV4-3
j_call: TRBJ2-1
clone_size: NA
d_call: NA
cdr3_nt: TGCGCCAGCAGCCAAGAGGTATGGGACCGGAGCTCCTACAATGAGCAGTTCTTC
cdr3_aa: CASSQEVWDRSSYNEQFF

v_call: TRBV21-1
j_call: TRBJ1-2
clone_size: once
d_call: NA
cdr3_nt: TGTGCCAGCAGCAGAGCCAGACAGGGTTACGACTATGGCTACACCTTC
cdr3_aa: CASSRARQGYDYGYTF

v_call: TRBV28
j_call: TRBJ1-1
clone_size: NA
d_call: TRBD1
cdr3_nt: TGTGCCAGCAGTCAGGGGGGTAGGAACACTGAAGCTTTCTTT
cdr3_aa: CASSQGGRNTEAFF

v_call: TRBV7-2
j_call: TRBJ1-2
clone_size: few
d_call: NA
cdr3_nt: TGTGCCAGCAGCTTATCGACGCTCCTCGGGGGAAACTATGGCTACACCTTC
cdr3_aa: CASSLSTLLGGNYGYTF

v_call: TRBV4-3
j_call: TRBJ1-5
clone_size: NA
d_call: NA
cdr3_nt: TGCGCCAGCAGCCAGAAGTCCACGGGTGGATCGGCCCAGCATTTT
cdr3_aa: CASSQKSTGGSAQHF

v_call: TRBV7-7
j_call: TRBJ2-2
clone_size: NA
d_call: NA
cdr3_nt: TGTGCCAGCAGCTTAGTTGGGGGCGACACCGGGGAGCTGTTTTTT
cdr3_aa: CASSLVGGDTGELFF

v_call: TRBV19
j_call: TRBJ1-2
clone_size: NA
d_call: TRBD1
cdr3_nt: TGTGCCAGTAGCACGTTCAGGACAGGGGGCCTCTATGGCTACACCTTC
cdr3_aa: CASSTFRTGGLYGYTF

v_call: TRBV18
j_call: TRBJ2-3
clone_size: NA
d_call: NA
cdr3_nt: TGTGCCAGCTCACCGCCCACAGATACGCAGTATTTT
cdr3_aa: CASSPPTDTQYF

v_call: TRBV9
j_call: TRBJ2-1
clone_size: NA
d_call: TRBD2
cdr3_nt: TGTGCCAGCAGCGTAGAACTAGCGGGACCGGCTGGGGGTAGGAATGAGCAGTTCTTC
cdr3_aa: CASSVELAGPAGGRNEQFF

v_call: TRBV14
j_call: TRBJ1-2
clone_size: NA
d_call: NA
cdr3_nt: TGTGCCAGCAGTCCCGAAGCTTCCCACCCCCTCTATGGCTACACCTTC
cdr3_aa: CASSPEASHPLYGYTF